The rows below give T cell receptor beta chains drawn from one sample of a study of T cells in Graves' hyperthyroidism and ophthalmopathy. TCRdb fed the multiplex PCR reads into MiXCR, producing one record per CDR3 protein. The sample carries about 590,000 distinct CDR3 sequences, less than 20% recorded once. The sample taken for sequencing was blood. These receptors were taken from a woman under 40 with Graves' hyperthyroidism. CDR3s include the opening cysteine and the closing phenylalanine or tryptophan. A D gene is named only where the DNA matches it firmly. Not all rows give a size; the values are once, few, many and, for expanded clones, a class.

>TRBD2|TRBJ2-1|TRBV6-6|NA
TGTGCCAGCAGTTACTCAACGGCTAGCGGGAGACTTATGCATGAGCAGTTCTTC
CASSYSTASGRLMHEQFF
>NA|TRBJ2-7|TRBV28|many
TGTGCCAGCGGCGGAGGCTCCTACGAGCAGTACTTC
CASGGGSYEQYF
>TRBD2|TRBJ2-7|TRBV30|many
TGTGCCTGGAGAGACGGGACTAGGAGCTCCTACGAGCAGTACTTC
CAWRDGTRSSYEQYF
>NA|TRBJ2-3|TRBV11-3|many
TGTGCCAGCAGCTTTTCAATCGGGGGACTGAGCACAGATACGCAGTATTTT
CASSFSIGGLSTDTQYF
>NA|TRBJ1-1|TRBV30|many
TGTGCCTGGGTTTTTCGGGGGAACACTGAAGCTTTCTTT
CAWVFRGNTEAFF
>TRBD1|TRBJ2-2|TRBV2|many
TGTGCCACCCTTTCAGGACAGGGGGTAACCGGGGAGCTGTTTTTT
CATLSGQGVTGELFF
>NA|TRBJ2-1|TRBV15|many
TGTGCCACCAGCAGAGAACTAGGATTCTACAATGAGCAGTTCTTC
CATSRELGFYNEQFF
>NA|TRBJ2-7|TRBV11-1|NA
TGTGCCAGCAGCTCCGCGGGACCTGGGGGCTACGAGCAGTACTTC
CASSSAGPGGYEQYF
>NA|TRBJ1-2|TRBV4-1|few
TGCGCCAGCAGACGGACGGTTTTCGGGGGTGGCTACACCTTC
CASRRTVFGGGYTF
>NA|TRBJ2-1|TRBV7-2|many
TGTGCCAGCAGCCTCCAGGGGAGGGCCTACAATGAGCAGTTCTTC
CASSLQGRAYNEQFF
>NA|TRBJ1-5|TRBV6-2/TRBV6-3|few
TGTGCCAGCAGTTACGACTCCGGCAATCAGCCCCAGCATTTT
CASSYDSGNQPQHF
>TRBD1|TRBJ2-7|TRBV5-1|NA
TGCGCCAGCAGCTTGTTGTTGTCACAGGGGGCGACCGAGCAGTACTTC
CASSLLLSQGATEQYF
>TRBD2|TRBJ2-1|TRBV9|few
TGTGCCAGCACCGGGTCTGGGGGAGGGCCGAGTAATGAGCAGTTCTTC
CASTGSGGGPSNEQFF
>NA|TRBJ2-7|TRBV20-1|many
TGCAGTGCTAGATCGAGGATTCTCAATCGGCCGGCCTACGAGCAGTACTTC
CSARSRILNRPAYEQYF
>TRBD1|TRBJ2-7|TRBV28|many
TGTGCCAGCAGTTTGCATCCCGGGACAGGGTTGGCCGAGCAGTACTTC
CASSLHPGTGLAEQYF
>NA|TRBJ1-1|TRBV28|few
TGTGCCAGCAGTTCTGGCTTTAACACTGAAGCTTTCTTT
CASSSGFNTEAFF
>NA|TRBJ2-2|TRBV2|many
TGTGCCAGCAGGGCCGGATCGTTTGACACCGGGGAGCTGTTTTTT
CASRAGSFDTGELFF
>TRBD2|TRBJ2-1|TRBV11-1|many
TGTGCCAGCAGCTTCGGGACTAGCGGCCACAATGAGCAGTTCTTC
CASSFGTSGHNEQFF
>NA|TRBJ1-4|TRBV20-1|NA
TGCAGTTCCGGTTATAATGAAAAACTGTTTTTT
CSSGYNEKLFF
>NA|TRBJ2-7|TRBV11-1|many
TGTGCCAGCAGCTATGGACAAGCCTTCTCCTACGAGCAGTACTTC
CASSYGQAFSYEQYF
>TRBD2|TRBJ2-1|TRBV27|many
TGTGCCAGCAGTTTCGTAGCGGGAGGGCCTGTTGTGGAGCAGTTCTTC
CASSFVAGGPVVEQFF
>NA|TRBJ2-7|TRBV7-2|few
TGTGCCAGCAGCACTAGACCGGGAACCTACGAGCAGTACTTC
CASSTRPGTYEQYF
>TRBD1|TRBJ1-6|TRBV20-1|NA
TGCAGTGCTAGAGATCGGGACAGTTCGGGGTATCCTTCACCCCTCCACTTT
CSARDRDSSGYPSPLHF
>TRBD1|TRBJ1-5|TRBV5-6|NA
TGTGCCAGCAGCCGGGGGACAGGGTTTCAGCCCCAGCATTTT
CASSRGTGFQPQHF
>TRBD1|TRBJ1-5|TRBV27|many
TGTGCCAGCAGCGAATATGGGACAGGGGGTGGGAAGCCCCAGCATTTT
CASSEYGTGGGKPQHF
>NA|TRBJ2-7|TRBV12-3/TRBV12-4|NA
TGTGCCGTCCGCGAAGCGGGCCGAGCCTACGAGCAGTACTTC
CAVREAGRAYEQYF
>NA|TRBJ2-1|TRBV5-1|few
TGCGCCAGCAGCTTTGAGGGTCCTTTCTACAATGAGCAGTTCTTC
CASSFEGPFYNEQFF
>NA|TRBJ2-5|TRBV30|many
TGTGCCTGGAGCCTTCACCGAGCGACCCAGTACTTC
CAWSLHRATQYF
>NA|TRBJ1-1|TRBV19|NA
TGTGCCAGTAGTATCCAGGTCGCGAACACTGAAGCTTTCTTT
CASSIQVANTEAFF
>TRBD2|TRBJ2-3|TRBV7-3|NA
TGTGCCAGCAGCCCCCAATCTTTAGCGGGACGCACAGATACGCAGTATTTT
CASSPQSLAGRTDTQYF
>TRBD1|TRBJ1-4|TRBV7-9|many
TGTGCCAGCAGCACGAAGGGGGACAGATATGAAAAACTGTTTTTT
CASSTKGDRYEKLFF
>NA|TRBJ2-1|TRBV20-1|few
TGCAGTGCTCGACTAGTAGGCACCTACATGGAGCAGTTCTTC
CSARLVGTYMEQFF
>NA|TRBJ1-2|TRBV5-6|NA
TGTGCCAGCAGCTTGGGGGGGCAGGGATACTCTTATGGCTACACCTTC
CASSLGGQGYSYGYTF
>NA|TRBJ2-2|TRBV9|NA
TGTGCCAGCAGCGTAATGGCTAGCGAGGGCGGGGAGCTGTTTTTT
CASSVMASEGGELFF
>NA|TRBJ1-5|TRBV19|NA
TGTGCCAGTAGTACCCCATACCCCGATCAGCCCCAGCATTTT
CASSTPYPDQPQHF
>TRBD1|TRBJ2-4|TRBV29-1|few
TGCAGCGGTTCCGACAGGGTGTCAACCAAAAACATTCAGTACTTC
CSGSDRVSTKNIQYF
>NA|TRBJ1-2|TRBV7-2|NA
TGTGCCAGCAGTAGAGTTACAGTGGTTGGCGGCTACACCTTC
CASSRVTVVGGYTF
>TRBD1|TRBJ2-1|TRBV7-6|many
TGTGCCAGCAGCCACAGGGGTAATGAGCAGTTCTTC
CASSHRGNEQFF
>NA|TRBJ2-2|TRBV5-6|NA
TGTGCCAGCAGCTTCCTAAGCTTCGCGAACACCGGGGAGCTGTTTTTT
CASSFLSFANTGELFF
>NA|TRBJ2-5|TRBV7-2|many
TGTGCCAGCAGCTTAGTCCGGCACACCCAAGAGACCCAGTACTTC
CASSLVRHTQETQYF
>NA|TRBJ2-1|TRBV20-1|many
TGCAGTGCTCACGGACACGGCTCTAGGGATGAGCAGTTCTTC
CSAHGHGSRDEQFF
>TRBD2|TRBJ2-5|TRBV3-1|NA
TGTGCCAGCAGCCAAGTGGGACTAGCGGGAGGATTGAGAGAGACCCAGTACTTC
CASSQVGLAGGLRETQYF
>NA|TRBJ1-2|TRBV9|NA
TGTGCCAGCAGCGTAGGGTTGGTAGGAGAGCTCTATGGCTACACCTTC
CASSVGLVGELYGYTF
>NA|TRBJ1-1|TRBV4-3|NA
TGCGCCAGCAGCCAGGAAAGGGGAGAGACTTTCTTT
CASSQERGETFF
>TRBD2|TRBJ2-2|TRBV30|many
TGTGCCTGGAGTGTACTTAGCGGGATCACCGGGGAGCTGTTTTTT
CAWSVLSGITGELFF
>NA|TRBJ2-1|TRBV6-2/TRBV6-3|NA
TGTGCCAGCAGGAACCCCTCCGGGGAGCAGTTCTTC
CASRNPSGEQFF